This T cell receptor beta chain was sequenced for a study of human T cells and chemical hapten exposure. Study-level information: Recorded diagnoses among the mostly female patients were alopecia areata, totalis or universalis. Small pooled library volume differences chiefly drove per-sample TCR yield variation.

Time point given: patch test 1, 2 weeks after DPC sensitization. The treatment denotes: therapeutic diphenylcyclopropenone sensitization with weekly scalp DPC. Total RNA extraction was carried out from unfractionated whole blood. This clonotype has more than one count but fewer than ten. TCRdb called the RACE reads again in MiXCR, with one record for every CDR3 protein. The table lists some 52,000 distinct CDR3 sequences, approximately 10% of them singletons, with 1.5% to 2% in the top ten. The germline V gene encodes CDR1 SNHLY and CDR2 FYNNEI. The CDR3 spans 16 residues. Trimming at V came to 4 bases and at J to 7 bases, leaving 7 bases not matched to a gene.

This TCR was sampled from a woman in her thirties or forties with alopecia areata. Some clones in this sample may be carry-over from other donors' samples. The genes are TRBV2 and TRBJ2-1; 13 bases line up with TRBD2. Sequencing used whole blood, obtained in connection with sensitization to the hapten diphenylcyclopropenone (DPC). CDR3 sequence reads: CASSGLPGLAGNEQFF. In nucleotides, the CDR3 is TGTGCCAGCAGTGGTCTCCCGGGACTAGCGGGAAATGAGCAGTTCTTC.